This is a list of T cell receptor beta chains from one sample in a study of blood T cell repertoires in COVID-19. Generated by immunoSEQ multiplex PCR, the TCRdb table keeps only in-frame clones and is missing some. In the table there are almost 70,000 clones, more than 70% of which are singletons. Sequencing was done on a sample of peripheral blood. These receptors came from a woman aged 70 to 79 with acute or convalescent COVID-19. The CDR3 runs from the conserved cysteine through the conserved F or W. Each record gives: CDR3 DNA, CDR3 protein, V gene, D gene, J gene, clone size. D genes are given only for firm matches. A clone size is listed for some rows: how often the clone was seen (once, few, many), or a class if it is expanded.

DNA: TGTGCCAGCACCCCTTTTAGCTCTGGAAACACCATATATTTT
CDR3: CASTPFSSGNTIYF
V: TRBV11-2
D: -
J: TRBJ1-3
size: -

DNA: TGTGCCAGCAGCGTCGGACTAGCGGGGGAGGGGTCCCAAGAGACCCAGTACTTC
CDR3: CASSVGLAGEGSQETQYF
V: TRBV9
D: TRBD2
J: TRBJ2-5
size: -

DNA: TGTGCCAGCAGCCAGGGACAGACCTCTGGAAACACCATATATTTT
CDR3: CASSQGQTSGNTIYF
V: TRBV2
D: TRBD1
J: TRBJ1-3
size: -

DNA: TGTGCCAGCAGCCAATGGGCGGGGAGGTACAATGAGCAGTTCTTC
CDR3: CASSQWAGRYNEQFF
V: TRBV3-1/TRBV3-2
D: -
J: TRBJ2-1
size: -

DNA: TGTGCCAGCAGTTTAGGGGGGGCAGGGGACACTGAAGCTTTCTTT
CDR3: CASSLGGAGDTEAFF
V: TRBV28
D: -
J: TRBJ1-1
size: -

DNA: TGTGCCAGCAGCCGCCCAGGCGCAGGTCTCTACGAGCAGTACTTC
CDR3: CASSRPGAGLYEQYF
V: TRBV3-1/TRBV3-2
D: -
J: TRBJ2-7
size: -

DNA: TGTGCCAGCAGCTTGAGAACTAGCGGGAGGGGTGATACGCAGTATTTT
CDR3: CASSLRTSGRGDTQYF
V: TRBV5-6
D: TRBD2
J: TRBJ2-3
size: -

DNA: TGCGCCAGCAACGGAGGGGGCACCCGGTGGAACACTGAAGCTTTCTTT
CDR3: CASNGGGTRWNTEAFF
V: TRBV10-2
D: TRBD1
J: TRBJ1-1
size: -

DNA: TGTGCCAGCAGTCCCCCCCTAAGGGGAACTAATGAAAAACTGTTTTTT
CDR3: CASSPPLRGTNEKLFF
V: TRBV28
D: -
J: TRBJ1-4
size: -

DNA: TGTGCCAGCAGCTCCCCGGGGCAACCCATGACAGGGCAAGAGACCCAGTACTTC
CDR3: CASSSPGQPMTGQETQYF
V: TRBV28
D: TRBD1
J: TRBJ2-5
size: -

DNA: TGTGCCAGCAGCGTATCGCTCAGCTCCTACGAGCAGTACTTC
CDR3: CASSVSLSSYEQYF
V: TRBV9
D: -
J: TRBJ2-7
size: -

DNA: TGTGCCAGCAGCCCCCGGAGTAGCGGGGGGGGGATCTTC
CDR3: CASSPRSSGGGIF
V: TRBV7-8
D: TRBD2
J: TRBJ2-1
size: -

DNA: TGTGCCAGCAGCCTAGACAGGGGACGAAACACCATATATTTT
CDR3: CASSLDRGRNTIYF
V: TRBV6-5
D: TRBD1
J: TRBJ1-3
size: -

DNA: TGTGCCAGCAGCCCGCGGGGGCCGTCGCACAATGAGCAGTTCTTC
CDR3: CASSPRGPSHNEQFF
V: TRBV7-9
D: -
J: TRBJ2-1
size: -

DNA: TGTGCCAGCAGCTTTTCGAGACAGGGTAGCAATCAGCCCCAGCATTTT
CDR3: CASSFSRQGSNQPQHF
V: TRBV5-6
D: TRBD1
J: TRBJ1-5
size: -

DNA: TGCGCCAGCAGCCCGACAGGGTATCGAACAGATACGCAGTATTTT
CDR3: CASSPTGYRTDTQYF
V: TRBV4-1
D: TRBD1
J: TRBJ2-3
size: -

DNA: TGCGCCAGCAGCTCTCCGGCGGGAGATACGCAGTATTTT
CDR3: CASSSPAGDTQYF
V: TRBV5-1
D: -
J: TRBJ2-3
size: -

DNA: TGTGCCACCAGTGCGGGGGGTCTTAATGAAAAACTGTTTTTT
CDR3: CATSAGGLNEKLFF
V: TRBV24-1
D: -
J: TRBJ1-4
size: -

DNA: TGTGCCAGCAGTCCCAGGGTGGCGGGAGCCCCCTACAATGAGCAGTTCTTC
CDR3: CASSPRVAGAPYNEQFF
V: TRBV6-6
D: TRBD2
J: TRBJ2-1
size: -

DNA: TGTGCCAGCAGTTTGGGCAACAGGGCCAACTATGGCTACACCTTC
CDR3: CASSLGNRANYGYTF
V: TRBV7-8
D: -
J: TRBJ1-2
size: -

DNA: TGTGCCATCAGTGATACGCAGGTTAATCAGCCCCAGCATTTT
CDR3: CAISDTQVNQPQHF
V: TRBV10-3
D: -
J: TRBJ1-5
size: -

DNA: TGCGCCAGCAGCCAAGGGGGCAGGGATTTTACAGATACGCAGTATTTT
CDR3: CASSQGGRDFTDTQYF
V: TRBV4-1
D: -
J: TRBJ2-3
size: -

DNA: TGTGCCAGCAGCTTAGCAGGGGAGCTGTTTTTT
CDR3: CASSLAGELFF
V: TRBV11-3
D: -
J: TRBJ2-2
size: -

DNA: TGTGCCAGCAGCTTTGTGCAGGGGGGATCACCCCTCCACTTT
CDR3: CASSFVQGGSPLHF
V: TRBV5-6
D: TRBD1
J: TRBJ1-6
size: -

DNA: TGTGCCAGCAGTGGGCAGGGGAGCAATCAGCCCCAGCATTTT
CDR3: CASSGQGSNQPQHF
V: TRBV2
D: -
J: TRBJ1-5
size: -

DNA: TGTGCCAGCAGCTTAGCGACGGGGGATGGACGCTATGGCTACACCTTC
CDR3: CASSLATGDGRYGYTF
V: TRBV7-9
D: -
J: TRBJ1-2
size: -

DNA: TGTGCCATCAGTGAGTCGACCGGGATTAGCAATCAGCCCCAGCATTTT
CDR3: CAISESTGISNQPQHF
V: TRBV10-3
D: -
J: TRBJ1-5
size: -

DNA: TGTGCCAGCAGCCAAGGGGGACTCTCTGGAAACACCATATATTTT
CDR3: CASSQGGLSGNTIYF
V: TRBV3-1/TRBV3-2
D: -
J: TRBJ1-3
size: -

DNA: TGTGCCAGCAAGGACGACTACCAGTACAATGAGCAGTTCTTC
CDR3: CASKDDYQYNEQFF
V: TRBV2
D: -
J: TRBJ2-1
size: once

DNA: TGTGCCAGCAGCCCTACAGGGGGGAACACTGAAGCTTTCTTT
CDR3: CASSPTGGNTEAFF
V: TRBV3-1/TRBV3-2
D: TRBD1
J: TRBJ1-1
size: -

DNA: TGTGCCAGCAGCCGAGGACAGGGAGGTTATTCACCCCTCCACTTT
CDR3: CASSRGQGGYSPLHF
V: TRBV5-6
D: TRBD1
J: TRBJ1-6
size: -

DNA: TGCGCCAGCAGCTTGGACGGGACAGGGACAATCGCTAGCGGCTACACCTTC
CDR3: CASSLDGTGTIASGYTF
V: TRBV5-1
D: TRBD1
J: TRBJ1-2
size: -

DNA: TGCGCCAGCAGCTTGGGGACTCAGGAGACCCAGTACTTC
CDR3: CASSLGTQETQYF
V: TRBV5-1
D: -
J: TRBJ2-5
size: -

DNA: TGTGCCAGCAGCTTAGGGACAGAGACTGAAGCTTTCTTT
CDR3: CASSLGTETEAFF
V: TRBV7-6
D: -
J: TRBJ1-1
size: -

DNA: TGTGCCACCAGCTTTTCGACTAGCGCAGGGTACGAGCAGTACTTC
CDR3: CATSFSTSAGYEQYF
V: TRBV15
D: TRBD2
J: TRBJ2-7
size: -

DNA: TGTGCCATCAGTGCCGTACAGGGGATCTACACCTTC
CDR3: CAISAVQGIYTF
V: TRBV10-3
D: TRBD1
J: TRBJ1-2
size: -

DNA: TGTGCCAGCAGCCGGGGGGGTCAGAGCTCCTACAATGAGCAGTTCTTC
CDR3: CASSRGGQSSYNEQFF
V: TRBV11-2
D: TRBD2
J: TRBJ2-1
size: -

DNA: TGTGCCTGGAGTGTACTCTGGAACACTGAAGCTTTCTTT
CDR3: CAWSVLWNTEAFF
V: TRBV30
D: -
J: TRBJ1-1
size: -

DNA: TGCGCCAGCAGCCCTTCGGGGAGGGGTCTCACCGGGGAGCTGTTTTTT
CDR3: CASSPSGRGLTGELFF
V: TRBV5-1
D: TRBD2
J: TRBJ2-2
size: -

DNA: TGTGCCAGCAGCTTGGATGCAGGCTCGCTCGAGCAGTACTTC
CDR3: CASSLDAGSLEQYF
V: TRBV5-6
D: -
J: TRBJ2-7
size: -

DNA: TGTGCCAGCAGCCAAGAACAAAACGGCTACACCTTC
CDR3: CASSQEQNGYTF
V: TRBV3-1/TRBV3-2
D: -
J: TRBJ1-2
size: -

DNA: TGTGCCAGCAGCCACTCAAACGTACAGGGGGCGCTGAACACTGAAGCTTTCTTT
CDR3: CASSHSNVQGALNTEAFF
V: TRBV3-1/TRBV3-2
D: TRBD1
J: TRBJ1-1
size: once

DNA: TGTGCCAGCAGCCAAGGAATCTTAGCTAACTATGGCTACACCTTC
CDR3: CASSQGILANYGYTF
V: TRBV3-1/TRBV3-2
D: -
J: TRBJ1-2
size: -

DNA: TGTGCCATCAGTGAGATTGTTTGGTCGGGGCTGTTTTTT
CDR3: CAISEIVWSGLFF
V: TRBV10-3
D: -
J: TRBJ2-2
size: -

DNA: TGTGCCAGCAGTGAAGCGCCCTACGACAGGGGGCGAAGCTACACCTTC
CDR3: CASSEAPYDRGRSYTF
V: TRBV6-1
D: TRBD1
J: TRBJ1-2
size: -

DNA: TGTGCCAGCAGTTTTAGCTCTGGAAACACCATATATTTT
CDR3: CASSFSSGNTIYF
V: TRBV28
D: -
J: TRBJ1-3
size: -

DNA: TGCGCCAGCAGCTCCCCGGGTGGAACTGAAGCTTTCTTT
CDR3: CASSSPGGTEAFF
V: TRBV5-1
D: -
J: TRBJ1-1
size: -

DNA: TGCGCCAGCAGCCCCGGACAGGTTGAAAAGTTCTTC
CDR3: CASSPGQVEKFF
V: TRBV4-1
D: TRBD1
J: TRBJ2-1
size: -

DNA: TGCGCCAGCAGGGAGGGCTACGAGCAGTACTTC
CDR3: CASREGYEQYF
V: TRBV5-1
D: -
J: TRBJ2-7
size: -

DNA: TGTGCCAGCAGCTTAAACCCCCGGATAACTATGGATACGCAGTATTTT
CDR3: CASSLNPRITMDTQYF
V: TRBV7-2
D: -
J: TRBJ2-3
size: -

DNA: TGCAGCGTTGACCAGGGGGCGGCCTATGGCTACACCTTC
CDR3: CSVDQGAAYGYTF
V: TRBV29-1
D: TRBD1
J: TRBJ1-2
size: -

DNA: TGCAGCGCTCCCGGGACAGGGGCCCCTGAAGCTTTCTTT
CDR3: CSAPGTGAPEAFF
V: TRBV29-1
D: TRBD1
J: TRBJ1-1
size: -

DNA: TGTGCCAGCGGACATATGGGGGAAAAACTGTTTTTT
CDR3: CASGHMGEKLFF
V: TRBV4-2
D: -
J: TRBJ1-4
size: -